This TCR beta chain was documented in a study of T cells after yellow fever vaccination. Findings and limits, study-wide: Researchers cautioned that FACS-sorted repertoires could harbor abundant clonotypes contaminating from the bulk population. The booster saw the reappearance of most primary-vaccination clones (approximately 97% CD4, 80% to 90% CD8).

V lost 5 bases, J lost 0 bases, and 6 bases stayed unmatched. The CDR3 has 16 amino acids. Germline V gene lookup returns CDR1 MNHEY and CDR2 SMNVEV (reference sequence). In regard to this clonotype: No antigen is known for it.

Via MiXCR, TCRdb re-called the 5' RACE reads, giving one row per CDR3 protein. Among roughly 99,000 distinct CDR3 sequences listed, under 7% were seen once. This chain links TRBV27 with TRBJ1-2; 10 bases fit TRBD1. The source of this sequence is a man aged 18 to 29 who received the YFV17D yellow fever vaccine. The sequences come from CD8+ T cells sorted from PBMCs, collected 10 days after the yellow fever booster vaccination. The CDR3 protein is CASSPLDRGANYGYTF. CDR3 nucleotides: TGTGCCAGCAGTCCCCTGGACAGGGGGGCTAACTATGGCTACACCTTC.